These T cell receptor beta chains were read from a single sample in a study of blood T cell repertoires in COVID-19. Clones were read by immunoSEQ multiplex PCR, and TCRdb kept only the in-frame ones, dropping some. The sample includes about 250,000 clones, around 81% seen only once; the top ten take about 4.4%. Input material: peripheral blood. These receptors all come from a man aged 50-60 years with active or convalescent COVID-19. Both conserved end residues are part of each CDR3. D genes are given only for firm matches. Clone size is stated in some rows and not others, as once, few, many or a class when expanded.

J | V | D | size | CDR3 | DNA
TRBJ2-3 | TRBV7-3 | TRBD2 | . | CASSLDGGGTDTQYF | TGTGCCAGCAGCTTAGATGGCGGGGGGACAGATACGCAGTATTTT
TRBJ1-2 | TRBV11-2 | TRBD1 | few | CASSSRQGLGGYTF | TGTGCCAGCAGCTCTAGACAGGGGCTGGGTGGCTACACCTTC
TRBJ2-2 | TRBV4-1 | . | . | CASSVAGRAGELFF | TGCGCCAGCAGCGTCGCGGGGCGGGCCGGGGAGCTGTTTTTT
TRBJ2-7 | TRBV12-3/TRBV12-4 | . | . | CASRPGMSYEQYF | TGTGCCAGCAGACCCGGGATGTCCTACGAGCAGTACTTC
TRBJ1-1 | TRBV15 | TRBD1 | . | CATSGYRGRSMNTEAFF | TGTGCCACCAGCGGATACAGGGGGCGGTCAATGAACACTGAAGCTTTCTTT
TRBJ2-5 | TRBV4-1 | . | . | CASSQPTPGLLQETQYF | TGCGCCAGCAGCCAACCGACTCCGGGACTCCTCCAAGAGACCCAGTACTTC
TRBJ1-2 | TRBV6-5 | . | . | CASRPTGNYGYTF | TGTGCCAGCAGACCTACAGGGAACTATGGCTACACCTTC
TRBJ1-5 | TRBV7-3 | TRBD1 | . | CASSLDRDQPQHF | TGTGCCAGCAGCTTGGACAGGGATCAGCCCCAGCATTTT
TRBJ1-1 | TRBV19 | TRBD1 | . | CASGVGQGWTEAFF | TGTGCCAGTGGGGTGGGACAGGGGTGGACTGAAGCTTTCTTT
TRBJ1-5 | TRBV25-1 | . | . | CASSGPDTNNQPQHF | TGTGCCAGCAGTGGGCCGGACACCAACAATCAGCCCCAGCATTTT
TRBJ1-1 | TRBV5-1 | . | . | CASSLDARMNTEAFF | TGCGCCAGCAGCTTGGATGCGCGCATGAACACTGAAGCTTTCTTT
TRBJ1-5 | TRBV2 | . | . | CASRLDGGPSNQPQHF | TGTGCCAGCAGGCTCGATGGGGGCCCAAGCAATCAGCCCCAGCATTTT
TRBJ1-1 | TRBV3-1/TRBV3-2 | TRBD1 | . | CASSLGQGGTEAFF | TGTGCCAGCAGCCTCGGACAGGGCGGTACTGAAGCTTTCTTT
TRBJ2-7 | TRBV11-1 | TRBD2 | . | CASSLGAGDTYEQYF | TGTGCCAGCAGCTTAGGAGCGGGGGACACCTACGAGCAGTACTTC
TRBJ2-3 | TRBV19 | TRBD2 | . | CASSTTSWTTDTQYF | TGTGCCAGTAGTACGACTAGCTGGACCACAGATACGCAGTATTTT
TRBJ2-7 | TRBV30 | . | . | CAWTAPGAVPEQYF | TGTGCCTGGACCGCGCCAGGGGCCGTCCCCGAGCAGTACTTC
TRBJ2-7 | TRBV25-1 | . | . | CASSEYNEQYF | TGTGCCAGCAGTGAATATAACGAGCAGTACTTC
TRBJ2-7 | TRBV2 | TRBD1 | . | CASSLLRDRSYYEQYF | TGTGCCAGCAGTCTCCTCCGGGACAGGAGCTACTACGAGCAGTACTTC
TRBJ2-1 | TRBV11-3 | . | . | CASSSRDSGNEQFF | TGTGCCAGCAGCTCCCGGGACAGCGGGAATGAGCAGTTCTTC
TRBJ2-2 | TRBV5-6 | TRBD1 | . | CASSFSRGQGNTGELFF | TGTGCCAGCAGCTTTTCTCGGGGACAGGGAAACACCGGGGAGCTGTTTTTT
TRBJ1-5 | TRBV11-2 | . | . | CASSLGGRSNQPQHF | TGTGCCAGCAGCTTAGGGGGCCGGAGCAATCAGCCCCAGCATTTT
TRBJ2-7 | TRBV7-8 | TRBD2 | . | CASSPTWGGSYEQYF | TGTGCCAGCAGCCCGACCTGGGGAGGGAGCTACGAGCAGTACTTC
TRBJ1-6 | TRBV4-2 | TRBD1 | . | CASSPGGRVDSPLHF | TGTGCCAGCAGCCCAGGGGGCAGGGTGGATTCACCCCTCCACTTT
TRBJ2-5 | TRBV2 | . | once | CASRHDSSQETQYF | TGTGCCAGCAGGCACGACAGCTCACAAGAGACCCAGTACTTC
TRBJ1-4 | TRBV9 | TRBD1 | . | CASGPGQGNEKLFF | TGTGCCAGCGGTCCGGGACAGGGTAACGAAAAACTGTTTTTT
TRBJ2-1 | TRBV5-4 | TRBD1 | . | CASSLAFRGSSYNEQFF | TGTGCCAGCAGCTTGGCCTTCAGGGGGTCATCTTACAATGAGCAGTTCTTC
TRBJ1-1 | TRBV18 | . | . | CASSPIRQLEAFF | TGTGCCAGCTCCCCCATAAGACAGCTTGAAGCTTTCTTT
TRBJ2-1 | TRBV5-1 | TRBD2 | . | CASRAAGGRNEQFF | TGCGCCAGCAGAGCGGCGGGGGGGAGGAATGAGCAGTTCTTC
TRBJ2-7 | TRBV5-8 | TRBD2 | . | CASSAPGLASGKQYF | TGTGCCAGCAGCGCACCGGGACTAGCGAGCGGCAAGCAGTACTTC
TRBJ1-1 | TRBV25-1 | TRBD1 | . | CASSALGQVGTEAFF | TGTGCCAGCAGTGCCCTCGGACAGGTGGGCACTGAAGCTTTCTTT
TRBJ2-5 | TRBV7-6 | TRBD2 | . | CASSLAPTGTSGGRETQYF | TGTGCCAGCAGCTTAGCCCCCACCGGGACTAGCGGGGGGCGAGAGACCCAGTACTTC
TRBJ1-4 | TRBV19 | TRBD1 | . | CASSPAGGSNEKLFF | TGTGCCAGTAGTCCCGCAGGGGGATCTAATGAAAAACTGTTTTTT
TRBJ1-2 | TRBV30 | . | . | CAWSPPGYYGYTF | TGTGCCTGGAGTCCCCCGGGGTACTATGGCTACACCTTC
TRBJ1-1 | TRBV12-3/TRBV12-4 | . | . | CASSPRQDTEAFF | TGTGCCAGCAGTCCTAGACAGGACACTGAAGCTTTCTTT
TRBJ1-2 | TRBV28 | . | many | CASRQRGTYGYTF | TGTGCCAGCAGACAAAGGGGAACCTATGGCTACACCTTC
TRBJ1-2 | TRBV7-8 | TRBD1 | . | CASSLGAGGASAYGYTF | TGTGCCAGCAGCTTAGGGGCAGGGGGCGCGTCCGCCTATGGCTACACCTTC
TRBJ2-2 | TRBV30 | . | . | CAWSVDYLGAGELFF | TGTGCCTGGAGTGTTGATTATCTGGGCGCCGGGGAGCTGTTTTTT
TRBJ1-6 | TRBV6-5 | . | . | CASNFGLNSPLHF | TGTGCCAGCAATTTTGGCCTTAATTCACCCCTCCACTTT
TRBJ2-3 | TRBV5-4 | . | . | CASSSKTGTDTQYF | TGTGCCAGCAGCTCTAAGACAGGCACAGATACGCAGTATTTT
TRBJ2-7 | TRBV6-5 | TRBD1 | . | CASSYQRTGDYEQYF | TGTGCCAGCAGTTACCAAAGGACAGGAGACTACGAGCAGTACTTC
TRBJ1-1 | TRBV6-5 | . | . | CASIQVRESAEAFF | TGTGCCAGCATTCAGGTACGGGAAAGCGCTGAAGCTTTCTTT
TRBJ1-2 | TRBV19 | TRBD1 | . | CASSPLGTASANYGYTF | TGTGCCAGTAGTCCGCTCGGGACAGCCTCAGCTAACTATGGCTACACCTTC
TRBJ2-2 | TRBV10-3 | . | . | CAISISIPNTGELFF | TGTGCCATCTCTATAAGCATTCCGAACACCGGGGAGCTGTTTTTT
TRBJ1-6 | TRBV2 | TRBD1 | . | CASSLDRNSPLHF | TGTGCCAGCAGCCTGGACAGGAATTCACCCCTCCACTTT
TRBJ1-2 | TRBV7-9 | TRBD1 | . | CASSLGGQGNGYTF | TGTGCCAGCAGCTTAGGGGGACAGGGGAATGGCTACACCTTC
TRBJ1-4 | TRBV13 | . | . | CASSSREKLFF | TGTGCCAGCAGCTCACGGGAAAAACTGTTTTTT
TRBJ1-2 | TRBV7-9 | TRBD1 | once | CASSLDAGGAFYGYTF | TGTGCCAGCAGCTTAGATGCAGGGGGCGCCTTCTATGGCTACACCTTC
TRBJ2-3 | TRBV9 | TRBD1 | . | CASSGQGQGTDTQYF | TGTGCCAGCAGCGGTCAGGGACAGGGTACAGATACGCAGTATTTT
TRBJ1-5 | TRBV6-5 | . | . | CASSSQPNQPQHF | TGTGCCAGCAGCTCACAGCCCAATCAGCCCCAGCATTTT
TRBJ2-3 | TRBV7-9 | . | . | CASSLEGGRTDTQYF | TGTGCCAGCAGCTTAGAGGGGGGGCGAACAGATACGCAGTATTTT
TRBJ2-7 | TRBV6-1 | TRBD1 | . | CASSEGTGPYEQYF | TGTGCCAGCAGTGAAGGGACAGGGCCCTACGAGCAGTACTTC
TRBJ2-1 | TRBV27 | . | once | CASSPRDNSYNEQFF | TGTGCCAGCAGTCCCAGGGACAACTCCTACAATGAGCAGTTCTTC
TRBJ2-7 | TRBV5-4 | TRBD1 | . | CASSVDRGYEQYF | TGTGCCAGCAGCGTGGACAGGGGCTACGAGCAGTACTTC
TRBJ2-7 | TRBV7-3 | . | . | CASSLGGRGVLDYEQYF | TGTGCCAGCAGCTTAGGGGGCAGGGGCGTCCTTGACTACGAGCAGTACTTC